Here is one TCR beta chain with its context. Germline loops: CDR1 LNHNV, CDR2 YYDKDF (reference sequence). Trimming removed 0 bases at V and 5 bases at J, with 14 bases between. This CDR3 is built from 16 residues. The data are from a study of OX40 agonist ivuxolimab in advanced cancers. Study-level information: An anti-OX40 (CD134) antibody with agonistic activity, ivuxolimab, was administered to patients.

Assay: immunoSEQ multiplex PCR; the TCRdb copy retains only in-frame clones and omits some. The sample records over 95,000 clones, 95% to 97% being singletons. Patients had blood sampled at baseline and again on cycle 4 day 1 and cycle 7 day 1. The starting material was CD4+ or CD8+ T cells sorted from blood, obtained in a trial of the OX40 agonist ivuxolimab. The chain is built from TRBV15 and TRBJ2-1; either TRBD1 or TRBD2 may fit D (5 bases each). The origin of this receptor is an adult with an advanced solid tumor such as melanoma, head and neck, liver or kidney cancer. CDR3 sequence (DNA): TGTGCCACCAGCAGAGATCTAGGGACGCTTAACAATGAGCAGTTCTTC. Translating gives CATSRDLGTLNNEQFF.